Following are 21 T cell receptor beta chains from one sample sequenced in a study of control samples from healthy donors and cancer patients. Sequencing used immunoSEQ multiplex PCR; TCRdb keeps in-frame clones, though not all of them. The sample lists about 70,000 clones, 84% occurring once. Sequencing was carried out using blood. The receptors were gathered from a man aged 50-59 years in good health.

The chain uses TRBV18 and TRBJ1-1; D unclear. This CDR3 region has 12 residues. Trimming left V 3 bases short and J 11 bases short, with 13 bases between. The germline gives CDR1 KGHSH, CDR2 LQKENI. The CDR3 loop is CASSPGHSTAFF. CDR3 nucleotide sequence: TGTGCCAGCTCACCGGGCCACAGTACTGCTTTCTTT.

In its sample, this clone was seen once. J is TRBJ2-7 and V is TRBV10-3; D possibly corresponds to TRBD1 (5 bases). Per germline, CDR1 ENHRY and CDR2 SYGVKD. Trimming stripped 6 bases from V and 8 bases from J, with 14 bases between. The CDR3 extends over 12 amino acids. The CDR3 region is CAISPGHDQQYF. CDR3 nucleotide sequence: TGTGCCATCAGCCCCGGACACGACCAGCAGTACTTC.

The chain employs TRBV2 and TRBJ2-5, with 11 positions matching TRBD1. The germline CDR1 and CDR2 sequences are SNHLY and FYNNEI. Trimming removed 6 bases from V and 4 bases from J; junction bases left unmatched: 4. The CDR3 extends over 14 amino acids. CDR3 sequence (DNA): TGTGCCAGCAGGGGGGGACAGGGGGTAGAGACCCAGTACTTC. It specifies CASRGGQGVETQYF.

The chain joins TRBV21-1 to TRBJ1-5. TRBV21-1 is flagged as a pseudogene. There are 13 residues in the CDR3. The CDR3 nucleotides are TGTGCCACCCCCCCGGGTAGCAATCAGCCCCAGCATTTT. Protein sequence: CATPPGSNQPQHF.

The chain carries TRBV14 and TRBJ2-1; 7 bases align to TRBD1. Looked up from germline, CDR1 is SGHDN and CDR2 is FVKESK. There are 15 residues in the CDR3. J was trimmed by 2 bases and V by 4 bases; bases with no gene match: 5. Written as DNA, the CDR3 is TGTGCCAGCAGCCCTGGGACAGTACCCTACAATGAGCAGTTCTTC. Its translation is CASSPGTVPYNEQFF.

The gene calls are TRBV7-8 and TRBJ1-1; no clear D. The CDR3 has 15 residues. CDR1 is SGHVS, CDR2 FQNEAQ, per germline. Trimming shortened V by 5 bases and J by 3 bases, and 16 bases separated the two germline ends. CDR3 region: CASSVSGSRHTEAFF. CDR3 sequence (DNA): TGTGCCAGCAGCGTCTCCGGGTCGAGACACACTGAAGCTTTCTTT.

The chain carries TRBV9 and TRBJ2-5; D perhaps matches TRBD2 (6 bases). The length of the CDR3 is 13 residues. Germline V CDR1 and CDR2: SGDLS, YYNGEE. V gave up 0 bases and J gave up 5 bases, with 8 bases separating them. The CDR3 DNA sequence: TGTGCCAGCAGCGTAGGGGAGGCGGAGACCCAGTACTTC. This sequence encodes CASSVGEAETQYF.

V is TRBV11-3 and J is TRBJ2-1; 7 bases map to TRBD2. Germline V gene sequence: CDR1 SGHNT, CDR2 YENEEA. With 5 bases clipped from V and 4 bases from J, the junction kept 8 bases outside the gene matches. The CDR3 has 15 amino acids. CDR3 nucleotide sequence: TGTGCCAGCAGCCCCTCTAGCGGACTGTACAATGAGCAGTTCTTC. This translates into CASSPSSGLYNEQFF.

CDR3 DNA: TGTGCCAGCAGTGAGGAGGTGAACACCGGGGAGCTGTTTTTT. This encodes CASSEEVNTGELFF. The chain joins TRBV6-4 to TRBJ2-2, with a tentative D call TRBD2 (5 bases). From germline, CDR1 is MRHNA and CDR2 SNTAGT. V was trimmed by 3 bases and J by 1 base, leaving 6 bases between them. The CDR3 is 14 residues long.

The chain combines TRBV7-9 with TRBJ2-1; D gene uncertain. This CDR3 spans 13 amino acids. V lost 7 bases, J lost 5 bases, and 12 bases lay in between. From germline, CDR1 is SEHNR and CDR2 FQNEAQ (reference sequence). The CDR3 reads CASKTGSNNEQFF. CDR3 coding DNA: TGTGCCAGCAAGACGGGCTCAAACAATGAGCAGTTCTTC.

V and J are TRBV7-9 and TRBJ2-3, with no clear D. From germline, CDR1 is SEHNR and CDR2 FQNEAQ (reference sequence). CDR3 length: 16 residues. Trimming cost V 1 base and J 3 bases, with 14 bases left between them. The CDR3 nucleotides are TGTGCCAGCAGCTTAGTCGTGGGGTTCTTAACAGATACGCAGTATTTT. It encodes CASSLVVGFLTDTQYF.

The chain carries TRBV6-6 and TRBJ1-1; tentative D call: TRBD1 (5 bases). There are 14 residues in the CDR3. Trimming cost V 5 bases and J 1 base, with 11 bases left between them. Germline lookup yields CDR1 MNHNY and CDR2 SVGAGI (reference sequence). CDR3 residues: CASSPSRENTEAFF. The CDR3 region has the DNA TGTGCCAGCAGTCCAAGCAGGGAGAACACTGAAGCTTTCTTT.

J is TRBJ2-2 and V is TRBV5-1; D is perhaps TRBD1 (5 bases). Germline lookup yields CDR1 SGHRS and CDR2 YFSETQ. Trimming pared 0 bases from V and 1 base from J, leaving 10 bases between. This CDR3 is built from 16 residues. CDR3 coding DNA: TGCGCCAGCAGCTTGGGAGTTAGGGGGAACACCGGGGAGCTGTTTTTT. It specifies CASSLGVRGNTGELFF.

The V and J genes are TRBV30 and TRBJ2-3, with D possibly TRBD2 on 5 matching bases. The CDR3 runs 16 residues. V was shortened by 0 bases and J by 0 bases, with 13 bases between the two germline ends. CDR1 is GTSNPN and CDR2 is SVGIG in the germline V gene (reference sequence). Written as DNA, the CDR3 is TGTGCCTGGAGTGTAGGTAATCGGGGTAGCACAGATACGCAGTATTTT. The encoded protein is CAWSVGNRGSTDTQYF.

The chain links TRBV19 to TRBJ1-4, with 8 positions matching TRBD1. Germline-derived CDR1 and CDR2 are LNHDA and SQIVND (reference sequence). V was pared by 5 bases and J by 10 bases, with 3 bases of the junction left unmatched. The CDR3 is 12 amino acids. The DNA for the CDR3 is TGTGCCAGTAGTGTACAGGGGGGAAAACTGTTTTTT. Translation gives CASSVQGGKLFF.

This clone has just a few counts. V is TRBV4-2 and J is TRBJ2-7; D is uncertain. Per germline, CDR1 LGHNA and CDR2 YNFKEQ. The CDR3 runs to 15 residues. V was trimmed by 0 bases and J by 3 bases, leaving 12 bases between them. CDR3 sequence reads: CASSQDSDTRYEQYF. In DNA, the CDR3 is TGTGCCAGCAGCCAAGACAGTGACACACGCTACGAGCAGTACTTC.

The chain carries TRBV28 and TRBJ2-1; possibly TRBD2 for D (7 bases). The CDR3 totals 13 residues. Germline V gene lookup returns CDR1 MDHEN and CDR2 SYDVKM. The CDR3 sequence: CATGGGLGYEQFF. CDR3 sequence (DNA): TGTGCAACTGGGGGGGGGCTGGGGTATGAGCAGTTCTTC. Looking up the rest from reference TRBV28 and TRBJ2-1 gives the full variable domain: DVKVTQSSRYLVKRTGEKVFLECVQDMDHENMFWYRQDPGLGLRLIYFSYDVKMKEKGDIPEGYSVSREKKERFSLILESASTNQTSMYLCATGGGLGYEQFFGPGTRLTVL.

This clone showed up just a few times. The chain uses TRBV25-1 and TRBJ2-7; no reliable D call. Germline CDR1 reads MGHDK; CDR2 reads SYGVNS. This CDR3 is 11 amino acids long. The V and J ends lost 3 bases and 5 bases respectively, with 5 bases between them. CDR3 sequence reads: CASSDYHEQYF. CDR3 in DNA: TGTGCCAGCAGTGATTACCACGAGCAGTACTTC.

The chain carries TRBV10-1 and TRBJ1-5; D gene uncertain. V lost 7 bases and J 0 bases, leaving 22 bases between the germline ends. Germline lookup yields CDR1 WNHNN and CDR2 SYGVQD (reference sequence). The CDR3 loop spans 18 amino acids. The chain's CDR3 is CASKGRGPGLYSNQPQHF. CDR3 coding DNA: TGCGCCAGCAAAGGAAGAGGCCCAGGCCTATATAGCAATCAGCCCCAGCATTTT.

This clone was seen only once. Written as DNA, the CDR3 is TGTGCCACCAGCGGGACACCTAACACTGAAGCTTTCTTT. Its translation: CATSGTPNTEAFF. The chain couples TRBV24-1 to TRBJ1-1, with D possibly being TRBD1 (6 bases). V gave up 7 bases and J gave up 2 bases, with 10 bases separating them. This CDR3 is 13 amino acids long. Germline CDR1 and CDR2: KGHDR and SFDVKD.

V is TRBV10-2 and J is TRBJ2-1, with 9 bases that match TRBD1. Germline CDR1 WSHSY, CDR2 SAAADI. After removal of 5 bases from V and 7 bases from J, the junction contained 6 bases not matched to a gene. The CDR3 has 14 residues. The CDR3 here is CASSWTGEMNEQFF. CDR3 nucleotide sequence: TGCGCCAGCAGTTGGACAGGGGAGATGAATGAGCAGTTCTTC.